The 14 T cell receptor beta chains given below trace back to one sample, sequenced in a study of PD-L1 blockade in urothelial cancer. Indicated time point: peripheral blood 6 weeks after treatment start. Here immunoSEQ multiplex PCR was the method, and the copy in TCRdb shows in-frame clones only, minus some. The table has about 120,000 clones, approximately 85% seen once. The starting material was PBMCs, obtained around atezolizumab (anti-PD-L1) treatment. These receptor sequences come from a man aged 50 to 59 with urothelial cancer.

The chain is built from TRBV2 and TRBJ1-3; D ambiguous. The V end lost 6 bases, the J end lost 4 bases, and 13 bases lay between the germline ends. CDR3 length equals 14 residues. Germline V gives CDR1 SNHLY, CDR2 FYNNEI. This chain's CDR3 is CASSGQLAGNTIYF. The CDR3 DNA follows: TGTGCCAGCAGCGGTCAACTCGCGGGAAACACCATATATTTT.

The genes are TRBV7-9 and TRBJ2-1; no definite D call. The CDR3 extends over 13 amino acids. Trimming removed 1 base from V and 13 bases from J, with 14 bases in between. Looked up from germline, CDR1 is SEHNR and CDR2 is FQNEAQ (reference sequence). The CDR3 is CASSLVAVRGQFF. The CDR3 nucleotides are TGTGCCAGCAGCTTAGTAGCAGTACGAGGCCAGTTCTTC.

V usage is TRBV19 and J usage is TRBJ2-3; D perhaps matches TRBD2 (5 bases). This CDR3 has 14 residues. Trimming removed 10 bases from V and 0 bases from J, with 14 bases in between. Germline V gives CDR1 LNHDA, CDR2 SQIVND (reference sequence). The CDR3 nucleotides are TGTGCCACCACGGGGAGCGCCAGCACAGATACGCAGTATTTT. Translation gives CATTGSASTDTQYF.

This rearrangement joins TRBV19 to TRBJ1-5; D remains ambiguous. Germline V gene sequence: CDR1 LNHDA, CDR2 SQIVND (reference sequence). The CDR3 consists of 14 residues. Trimming left V 5 bases short and J 0 bases short, with 8 bases between. Here the CDR3 reads CASSPGYSNQPQHF. For the CDR3, the DNA is TGTGCCAGTAGTCCGGGATATAGCAATCAGCCCCAGCATTTT.

V usage is TRBV5-1 and J usage is TRBJ2-7; 11 bases align to TRBD2. The V gene's germline CDR1 is SGHRS and CDR2 YFSETQ. This CDR3 comprises 14 residues. Losses at the gene ends were 4 bases for V and 4 bases for J; bases not matched to a gene: 4. The CDR3 DNA follows: TGCGCCAGCAGCCAGGGACTAGCGGAATACGAGCAGTACTTC. Amino acids: CASSQGLAEYEQYF.

CDR3 coding DNA: TGTGCCAGCAGGCAGGGGCCGTACGAGCAGTACTTC. It codes for CASRQGPYEQYF. This chain joins TRBV28 and TRBJ2-7, with D possibly TRBD1 on 6 matching bases. Germline CDR1 MDHEN, CDR2 SYDVKM. The CDR3 spans 12 residues. Between the trimmed V and J ends, which lost 6 bases and 4 bases, there was a span of 10 bases.

This chain links TRBV27 with TRBJ2-3, with 9 bases aligning to TRBD1. Germline values: CDR1 MNHEY, CDR2 SMNVEV (reference sequence). Trimming at V came to 5 bases and at J to 3 bases, leaving 6 bases not matched to a gene. CDR3 size: 15 residues. The CDR3 nucleotides read TGTGCCAGCAGTCCCGGGACAGGGCGAACAGATACGCAGTATTTT. It specifies CASSPGTGRTDTQYF.

Worth noting for this clone: Other DNA sequences from this sample encode an identical CDR3 as well. The chain has TRBV4-1 and TRBJ2-7, with 8 bases fitting TRBD2. The V and J ends lost 1 base and 4 bases, in that order; junction bases with no gene match: 6. CDR1 is MGHRA and CDR2 is YSYEKL in the germline V gene. The length of the CDR3 is 15 residues. The CDR3 DNA reads as TGCGCCAGCAGCCAAGGGAGCGGGAGTCAGTACGAGCAGTACTTC. This translates into CASSQGSGSQYEQYF.

The V gene is TRBV7-9, the J gene TRBJ2-6; D uncertain. Trimming took 9 bases from V and 2 from J, leaving 8 bases between them. The CDR3 contains 13 residues. Germline values: CDR1 SEHNR, CDR2 FQNEAQ (reference sequence). The CDR3 region has the DNA TGTGCCAGTGACGCGGCTGGGGCCAACGTCCTGACTTTC. Protein sequence: CASDAAGANVLTF.

The chain uses TRBV15 and TRBJ1-4; D is undetermined. This CDR3 has 13 amino acids. Trimming removed 5 bases at V and 5 bases at J, with 9 bases between. Germline V lookup: CDR1 LNHNV, CDR2 YYDKDF (reference sequence). The DNA of the CDR3 is TGTGCCACCAGCTGGAGGAAGAATGAAAAACTGTTTTTT. This gives the protein CATSWRKNEKLFF.

This clone was seen a handful of times. The chain carries TRBV30 and TRBJ1-1; no reliable D call. There are 13 residues in the CDR3. CDR1 and CDR2 from the germline V gene are GTSNPN and SVGIG (reference sequence). V was cut by 6 bases and J by 0 bases, with 11 bases left in between. The CDR3 protein is CACQRMVNTEAFF. The CDR3 DNA reads TGTGCCTGTCAGAGGATGGTGAACACTGAAGCTTTCTTT.

This sequence joins TRBV6-1 and TRBJ1-4; 9 nucleotides match TRBD1. The CDR3 sequence is 14 residues long. Trimming cost V 5 bases and J 8 bases; bases outside gene matches: 6. Germline V gives CDR1 MNHNS, CDR2 SASEGT. The CDR3 region is CASSRTGAGEKLFF. As DNA, the CDR3 is TGTGCCAGCAGTCGGACAGGGGCGGGGGAAAAACTGTTTTTT.

J is TRBJ2-1 and V is TRBV2; no clear D gene. Trimming took 8 bases from V and 7 from J, leaving 12 bases between them. The V gene's germline CDR1 is SNHLY and CDR2 FYNNEI. The CDR3 runs to 12 residues. CDR3 loop: CASLLAGNEQFF. The CDR3 DNA sequence: TGTGCCAGCTTACTTGCAGGAAATGAGCAGTTCTTC. The full variable domain, completed using reference TRBV2 and TRBJ2-1, is EPEVTQTPSHQVTQMGQEVILRCVPISNHLYFYWYRQILGQKVEFLVSFYNNEISEKSEIFDDQFSVERPDGSNFTLKIRSTKLEDSAMYFCASLLAGNEQFFGPGTRLTVL.

The V gene is TRBV11-2, the J gene TRBJ2-7; TRBD1 agrees at 8 bases. V was clipped by 7 bases and J by 3 bases; unmatched bases: 8. From germline, CDR1 is SGHAT and CDR2 FQNNGV. CDR3 size: 14 residues. The CDR3 DNA follows: TGTGCCAGCACCCCGGACAGGGTCCACTACGAGCAGTACTTC. This gives the protein CASTPDRVHYEQYF. The complete variable domain, with remaining parts taken from reference TRBV11-2 and TRBJ2-7, reads EAGVAQSPRYKIIEKRQSVAFWCNPISGHATLYWYQQILGQGPKLLIQFQNNGVVDDSQLPKDRFSAERLKGVDSTLKIQPAKLEDSAVYLCASTPDRVHYEQYFGPGTRLTVT.